This T cell receptor (beta chain) was identified in a study of blood T cells in healthy people across ages. Combining a sample-barcoded 5' primer with a J-beta primer mix, a second PCR ran for 7 to 11 cycles. TCRdb independently ran MiXCR on the 5' RACE reads; one entry per CDR3 protein. The table records around 800,000 distinct CDR3 sequences, more than 40% of them present only once. V was pared by 2 bases and J by 6 bases, with 16 bases between. There are 15 residues in the CDR3. Germline CDR1 is LNHDA and CDR2 is SQIVND (reference sequence). The origin of this receptor is a man in his sixties in good health. V and J are TRBV19 and TRBJ1-2; D is ambiguous. Specimen: blood. The CDR3 region is CASSITPANLNGYTF. The CDR3, as DNA: TGTGCCAGTAGTATAACGCCGGCAAACCTTAATGGCTACACCTTC.